The present T cell receptor (beta chain) was sequenced within a study of blood T cell repertoires in COVID-19. This clone was counted at least ten times. TCRdb keeps only in-frame clones here, not all; method: immunoSEQ multiplex PCR. The table lists hundreds of thousands of clones, 89% of them singletons. Recovered status in Cohort 3 required two negative PCRs, clearance, or symptom resolution. From germline, CDR1 is MDHEN and CDR2 SYDVKM. The CDR3 has 12 amino acids. V lost 6 bases to trimming and J lost 2 bases, with 7 bases between them. J is TRBJ1-2 and V is TRBV28; D gene ambiguous. Sequencing was performed on PBMCs or T cells enriched from blood (not recorded which). This clonotype was sampled from a woman in her thirties or forties who had recovered from COVID-19. As DNA, the CDR3 is TGTGCCAGCAGCCAGATGAACTATGGCTACACCTTC. Translated: CASSQMNYGYTF.